The 10 T cell receptor beta chains listed next were all sequenced from one sample in a study of breast tumors, draining lymph nodes, adjacent tissues. TCRdb independently ran MiXCR on the multiplex PCR reads; one entry per CDR3 protein. The sample lists over 200,000 distinct CDR3 sequences; 32% were seen once. Samples came from axillary lymph nodes draining the breast cancer. The sequenced sample consisted of axillary lymph node tissue. The receptors derive from a female donor with breast cancer. Some clones in this sample may be carry-over from other donors' samples.

CDR3 in DNA: TGTGCCAGCACCCTGACTAGCGGGGCGAGTTACGAGCAGTACTTC. Protein product: CASTLTSGASYEQYF. V gene TRBV11-2 combines with J gene TRBJ2-7; 11 bases fit TRBD2. After removal of 7 bases from V and 4 bases from J, the junction contained 9 bases not matched to a gene. The length of the CDR3 is 15 residues. From germline, CDR1 is SGHAT and CDR2 FQNNGV.

This chain connects TRBV7-2 to TRBJ1-1, with D possibly matching TRBD1 (6 bases). With 3 bases removed from V and 7 bases from J, the gap between germline ends came to 18 bases. This CDR3 is built from 15 residues. Germline lookup yields CDR1 SGHTA and CDR2 FQGNSA. CDR3 bases: TGTGCCAGCAGCTTGACTTCCGGGGGGCCTGGTGAAGCTTTCTTT. Translating it yields CASSLTSGGPGEAFF.

This clonotype was recorded many times. The V gene is TRBV10-2, the J gene TRBJ2-1; TRBD1 is a possible D gene (6 bases). This CDR3 spans 13 amino acids. V was trimmed by 6 bases and J by 5 bases, leaving 11 bases between them. Germline CDR1 reads WSHSY; CDR2 reads SAAADI. Here the CDR3 DNA reads TGCGCCAGCAGCTTACAGGGACACAATGAGCAGTTCTTC. Residues: CASSLQGHNEQFF.

This clonotype was seen many times. At one of its ends the junction is not consistent with the germline gene, which may arise from a read error. The chain links TRBV6-5 to TRBJ2-7; 11 nucleotides line up with TRBD2. Germline V CDR1 and CDR2: MNHEY, SVGAGI. The CDR3 covers 17 residues. CDR3 loop: CASSHSRGTSGPTEQYF. In nucleotides, the CDR3 is TGTGCCAGCAGTCACTCTCGCGGGACTAGCGGACCTACGGAGCAGTACTTC.

This clonotype was seen more than once but under ten times. As the CDR3 is not closed by the conserved phenylalanine or tryptophan, this likely results from a read error. It is unclear where the CDR3 begins or ends on the DNA, so no DNA is shown, and the CDR3 is as TCRdb lists it. J is TRBJ2-2 and V is TRBV6-4. The germline CDR1 and CDR2 sequences are MRHNA and SNTAGT. The CDR3 is 14 amino acids long, termini counted. The CDR3: CASSEQSNTGELMS.

This clonotype was recorded many times. J is TRBJ2-5 and V is TRBV6-6; D unclear. Germline V gene lookup returns CDR1 MNHNY and CDR2 SVGAGI (reference sequence). This CDR3 contains 13 residues. The V end was cut by 3 bases, the J end by 4 bases, with 9 bases between. The CDR3 bases are TGTGCCAGCAGTTATGCAGGCATAGAGACCCAGTACTTC. It specifies CASSYAGIETQYF.

This clonotype showed up just a few times. A much larger clone is a single base away; this may be a read error. This rearrangement joins TRBV20-1 to TRBJ2-7, with unresolved D. CDR1 and CDR2 (germline): DFQATT, SNEGSKA (reference sequence). The CDR3 consists of 12 residues. In DNA, the CDR3 is TGCAGTGCGGAAGGACCAACCTACGAGCCGTACTTC. As protein: CSAEGPTYEPYF.

This clonotype was recorded many times. The V call is TRBV24-1, the J call TRBJ2-7; D tentatively fits TRBD1 or TRBD2 (5 bases each). V was shortened by 3 bases and J by 3 bases, with 14 bases between the two germline ends. This CDR3 contains 15 residues. CDR1 is KGHDR and CDR2 is SFDVKD in the germline V gene. CDR3 protein: CATSDRGTPYYEQYF. The DNA of the CDR3 is TGTGCCACCAGTGATAGAGGGACCCCCTACTACGAGCAGTACTTC.

Concerning this clonotype: It may be a read error: a sequence one base away is much more abundant. The chain recombines TRBV6-1 with TRBJ2-7, with TRBD2 identical over 14 bases. The CDR3 covers 14 residues. The V and J ends lost 8 bases and 7 bases, in that order; junction bases with no gene match: 7. CDR1 MNHNS and CDR2 SASEGT come from the germline V gene. The CDR3 here is CASGGLAGDNEQYF. Written as DNA, the CDR3 is TGTGCCAGCGGGGGACTAGCGGGAGACAATGAGCAGTACTTC.

This clonotype was observed a handful of times. Possible read error: a much larger clone is one base away. J is TRBJ2-1 and V is TRBV5-1; possible D gene TRBD1, 5 bases. The CDR3 extends over 12 amino acids. CDR1 SGHRS and CDR2 YFSETQ come from the germline V gene. CDR3 residues: CASSTRQTEHFF. The CDR3 bases are TGCGCCAGCAGCACCCGACAGACTGAGCACTTCTTC.